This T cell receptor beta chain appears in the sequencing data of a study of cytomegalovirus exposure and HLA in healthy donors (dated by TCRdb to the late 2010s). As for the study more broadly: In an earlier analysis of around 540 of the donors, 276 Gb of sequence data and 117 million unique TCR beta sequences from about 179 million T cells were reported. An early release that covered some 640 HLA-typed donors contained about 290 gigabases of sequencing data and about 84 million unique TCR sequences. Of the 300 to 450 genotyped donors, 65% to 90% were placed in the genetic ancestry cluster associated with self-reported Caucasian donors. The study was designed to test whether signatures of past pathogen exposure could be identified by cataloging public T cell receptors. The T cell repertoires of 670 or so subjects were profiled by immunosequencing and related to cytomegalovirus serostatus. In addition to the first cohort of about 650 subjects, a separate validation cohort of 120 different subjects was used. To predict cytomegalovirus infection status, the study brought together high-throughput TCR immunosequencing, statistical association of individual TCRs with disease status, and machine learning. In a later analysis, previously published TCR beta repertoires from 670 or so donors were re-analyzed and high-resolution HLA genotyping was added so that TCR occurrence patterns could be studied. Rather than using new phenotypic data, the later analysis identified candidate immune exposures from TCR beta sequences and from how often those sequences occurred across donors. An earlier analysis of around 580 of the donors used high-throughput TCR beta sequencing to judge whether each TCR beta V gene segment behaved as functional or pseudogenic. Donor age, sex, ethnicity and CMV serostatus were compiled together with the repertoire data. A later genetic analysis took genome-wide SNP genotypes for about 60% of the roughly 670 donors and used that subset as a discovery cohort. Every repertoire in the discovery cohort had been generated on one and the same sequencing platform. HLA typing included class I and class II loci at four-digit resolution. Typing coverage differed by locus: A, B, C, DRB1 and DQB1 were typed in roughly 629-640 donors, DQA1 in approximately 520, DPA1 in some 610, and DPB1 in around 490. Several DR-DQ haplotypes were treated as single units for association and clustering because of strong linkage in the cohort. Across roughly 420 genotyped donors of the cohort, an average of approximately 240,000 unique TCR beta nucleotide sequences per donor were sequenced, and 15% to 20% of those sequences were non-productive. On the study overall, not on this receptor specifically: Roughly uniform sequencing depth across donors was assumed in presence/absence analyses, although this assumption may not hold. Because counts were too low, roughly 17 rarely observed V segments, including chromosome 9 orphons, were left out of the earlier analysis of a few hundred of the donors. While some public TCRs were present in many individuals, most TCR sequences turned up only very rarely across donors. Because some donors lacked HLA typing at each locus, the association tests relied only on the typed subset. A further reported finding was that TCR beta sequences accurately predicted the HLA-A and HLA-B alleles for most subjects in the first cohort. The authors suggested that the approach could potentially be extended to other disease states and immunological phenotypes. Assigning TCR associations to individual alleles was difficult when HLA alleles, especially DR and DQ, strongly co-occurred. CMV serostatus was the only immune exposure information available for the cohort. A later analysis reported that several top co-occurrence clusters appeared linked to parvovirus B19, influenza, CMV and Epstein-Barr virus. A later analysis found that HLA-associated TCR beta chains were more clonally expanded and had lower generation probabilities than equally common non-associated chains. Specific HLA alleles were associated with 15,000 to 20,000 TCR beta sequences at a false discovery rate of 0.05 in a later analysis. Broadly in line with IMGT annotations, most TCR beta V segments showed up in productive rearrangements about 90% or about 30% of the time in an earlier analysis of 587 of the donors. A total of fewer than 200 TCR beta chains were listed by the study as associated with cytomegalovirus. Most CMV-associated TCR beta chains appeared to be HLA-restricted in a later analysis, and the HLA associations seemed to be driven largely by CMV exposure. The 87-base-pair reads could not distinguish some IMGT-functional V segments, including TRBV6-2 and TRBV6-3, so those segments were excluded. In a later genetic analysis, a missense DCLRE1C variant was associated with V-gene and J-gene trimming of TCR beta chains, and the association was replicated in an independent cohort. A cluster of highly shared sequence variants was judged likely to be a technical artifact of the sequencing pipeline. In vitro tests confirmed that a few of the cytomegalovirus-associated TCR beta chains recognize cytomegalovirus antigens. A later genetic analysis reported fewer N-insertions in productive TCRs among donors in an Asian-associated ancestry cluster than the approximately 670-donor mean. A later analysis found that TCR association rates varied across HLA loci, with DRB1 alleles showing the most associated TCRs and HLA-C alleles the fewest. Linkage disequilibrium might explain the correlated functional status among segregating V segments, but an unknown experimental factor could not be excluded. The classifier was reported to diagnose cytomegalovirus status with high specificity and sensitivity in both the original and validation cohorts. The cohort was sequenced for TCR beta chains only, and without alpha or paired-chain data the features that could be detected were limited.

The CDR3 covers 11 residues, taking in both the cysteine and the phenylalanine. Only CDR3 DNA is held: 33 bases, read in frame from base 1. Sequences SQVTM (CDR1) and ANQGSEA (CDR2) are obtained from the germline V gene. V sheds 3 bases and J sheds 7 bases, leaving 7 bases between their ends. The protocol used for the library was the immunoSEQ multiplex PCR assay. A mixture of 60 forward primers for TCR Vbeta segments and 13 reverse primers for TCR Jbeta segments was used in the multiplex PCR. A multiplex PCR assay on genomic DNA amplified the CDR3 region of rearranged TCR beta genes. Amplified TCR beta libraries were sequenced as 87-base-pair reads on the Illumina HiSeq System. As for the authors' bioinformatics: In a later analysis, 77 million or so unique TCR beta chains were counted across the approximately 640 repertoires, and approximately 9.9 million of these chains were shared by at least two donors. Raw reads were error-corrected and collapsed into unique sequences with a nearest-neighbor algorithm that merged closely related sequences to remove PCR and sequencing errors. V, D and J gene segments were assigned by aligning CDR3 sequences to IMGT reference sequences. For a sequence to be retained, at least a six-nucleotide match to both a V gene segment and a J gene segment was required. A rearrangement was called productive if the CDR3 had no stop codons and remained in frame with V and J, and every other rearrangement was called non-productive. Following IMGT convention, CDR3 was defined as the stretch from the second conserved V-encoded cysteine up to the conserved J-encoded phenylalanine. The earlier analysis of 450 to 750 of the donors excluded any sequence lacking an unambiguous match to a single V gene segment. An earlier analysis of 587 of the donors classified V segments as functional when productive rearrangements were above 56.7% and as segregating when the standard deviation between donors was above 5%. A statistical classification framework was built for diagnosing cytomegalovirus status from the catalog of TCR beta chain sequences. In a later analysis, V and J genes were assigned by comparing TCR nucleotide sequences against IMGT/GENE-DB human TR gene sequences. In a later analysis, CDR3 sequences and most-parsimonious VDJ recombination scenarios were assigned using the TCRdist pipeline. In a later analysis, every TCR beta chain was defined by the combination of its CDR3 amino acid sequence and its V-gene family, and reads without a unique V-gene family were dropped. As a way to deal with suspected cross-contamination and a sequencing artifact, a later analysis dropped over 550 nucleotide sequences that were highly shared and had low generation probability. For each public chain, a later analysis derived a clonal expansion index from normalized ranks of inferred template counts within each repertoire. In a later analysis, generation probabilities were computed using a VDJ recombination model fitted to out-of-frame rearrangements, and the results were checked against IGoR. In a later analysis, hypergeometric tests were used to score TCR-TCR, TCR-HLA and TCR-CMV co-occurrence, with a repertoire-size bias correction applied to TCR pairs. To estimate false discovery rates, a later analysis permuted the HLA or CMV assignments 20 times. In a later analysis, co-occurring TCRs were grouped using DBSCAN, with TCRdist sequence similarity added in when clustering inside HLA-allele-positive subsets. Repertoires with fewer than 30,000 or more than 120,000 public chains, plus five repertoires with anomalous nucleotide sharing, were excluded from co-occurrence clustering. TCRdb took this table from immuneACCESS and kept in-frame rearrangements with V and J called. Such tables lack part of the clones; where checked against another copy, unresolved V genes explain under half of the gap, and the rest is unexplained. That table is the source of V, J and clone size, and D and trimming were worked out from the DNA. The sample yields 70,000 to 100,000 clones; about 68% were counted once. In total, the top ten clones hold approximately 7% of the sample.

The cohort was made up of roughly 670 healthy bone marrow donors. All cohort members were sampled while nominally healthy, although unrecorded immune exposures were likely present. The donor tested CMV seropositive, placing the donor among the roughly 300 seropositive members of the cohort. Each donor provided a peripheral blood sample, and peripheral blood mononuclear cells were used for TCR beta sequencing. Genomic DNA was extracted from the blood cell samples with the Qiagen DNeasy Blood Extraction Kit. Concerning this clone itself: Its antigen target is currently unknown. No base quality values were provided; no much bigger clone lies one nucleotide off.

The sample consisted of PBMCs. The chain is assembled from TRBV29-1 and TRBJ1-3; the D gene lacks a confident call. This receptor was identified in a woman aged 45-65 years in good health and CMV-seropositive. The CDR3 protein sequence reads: CSVDGGNTIYF. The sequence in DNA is TGCAGCGTTGACGGCGGCAACACCATATATTTT.